The 8 T cell receptor beta chains listed next were all sequenced from one sample in a study of OX40 agonist ivuxolimab in advanced cancers. Produced via immunoSEQ multiplex PCR; TCRdb's table is partial and in-frame only. Of under 100,000 clones listed, about 84% are singletons. Source: CD4+ or CD8+ T cells sorted from blood, taken in a trial of the OX40 agonist ivuxolimab. These receptors were taken from an adult with an advanced solid tumor such as melanoma, head and neck, liver or kidney cancer.

This sequence joins TRBV19 and TRBJ1-2; D not resolved. Germline V gene data show CDR1 as LNHDA and CDR2 as SQIVND (reference sequence). This CDR3 spans 13 amino acids. The V and J ends lost 8 bases and 3 bases respectively, with 13 bases between them. The CDR3 reads CASRVVGDYGYTF. The CDR3 DNA is TGTGCCAGTCGGGTAGTGGGCGACTATGGCTACACCTTC.

Details on this clone: Mismatch with germline at one junction end may stem from a read error. The chain combines TRBV5-1 with TRBJ1-2; tentative D call: TRBD1 (5 bases). The CDR3 covers 12 residues. CDR1 SGHRS and CDR2 YFSETQ come from the germline V gene. Here the CDR3 DNA reads TGCGCCAGCAGTTTGGGGGGGTATGGCTACACCTTC. It is translated as CASSLGGYGYTF.

V usage is TRBV19 and J usage is TRBJ1-2, with D possibly TRBD1 on 6 matching bases. The CDR3 runs 15 residues. Trimming took 3 bases from V and 4 from J, leaving 15 bases between them. Germline V gene sequence: CDR1 LNHDA, CDR2 SQIVND (reference sequence). The CDR3 sequence is CASSMSRDTFYGYTF. Written as DNA, the CDR3 is TGTGCCAGTAGTATGTCTAGGGACACCTTCTATGGCTACACCTTC. Full variable domain (remainder filled in from reference TRBV19 and TRBJ1-2): DGGITQSPKYLFRKEGQNVTLSCEQNLNHDAMYWYRQDPGQGLRLIYYSQIVNDFQKGDIAEGYSVSREKKESFPLTVTSAQKNPTAFYLCASSMSRDTFYGYTFGSGTRLTVV.

V and J are TRBV30 and TRBJ2-1; D unresolved. Looked up from germline, CDR1 is GTSNPN and CDR2 is SVGIG (reference sequence). The CDR3 runs to 11 residues. The V and J ends lost 7 bases and 4 bases respectively, with 8 bases between them. The CDR3 nucleotides are TGTGCCTTTTACAAGTACAATGAGCAGTTCTTC. Protein sequence: CAFYKYNEQFF.

The CDR3 region is CASSYVGSNQPQHF. As DNA, the CDR3 is TGTGCCAGCAGTTACGTGGGTTCCAATCAGCCCCAGCATTTT. The V call is TRBV6-6, the J call TRBJ1-5; D not certain. CDR1 is MNHNY, CDR2 SVGAGI, per germline (reference sequence). The germline V and J ends were trimmed by 2 bases and 3 bases, with 8 bases remaining between them. The CDR3 has 14 amino acids.

The chain carries TRBV7-9 and TRBJ2-5, with D unresolved. The germline CDR1 and CDR2 sequences are SEHNR and FQNEAQ (reference sequence). Trimming shortened V by 2 bases and J by 5 bases, and 9 bases separated the two germline ends. The CDR3 consists of 13 residues. CDR3 sequence: CASSLSSTETQYF. Here the CDR3 DNA reads TGTGCCAGCAGCTTAAGCTCTACGGAGACCCAGTACTTC. Drawing the rest from reference TRBV7-9 and TRBJ2-5, the complete variable domain is DTGVSQNPRHKITKRGQNVTFRCDPISEHNRLYWYRQTLGQGPEFLTYFQNEAQLEKSRLLSDRFSAERPKGSFSTLEIQRTEQGDSAMYLCASSLSSTETQYFGPGTRLLVL.

The rearrangement joins TRBV4-3 to TRBJ2-7; D could derive from TRBD1 or TRBD2 (6 bases each). With 1 base removed from V and 4 bases from J, the gap between germline ends came to 17 bases. CDR1 is LGHNA, CDR2 YSLEER, per germline. The CDR3 is 16 amino acids. The CDR3 sequence: CASSQGRGALEYEQYF. CDR3 coding DNA: TGCGCCAGCAGCCAAGGGAGGGGGGCCTTAGAATACGAGCAGTACTTC.

The chain has TRBV6-6 and TRBJ1-2; D unclear. The CDR3 is 12 residues long. Germline CDR1 reads MNHNY; CDR2 reads SVGAGI (reference sequence). V was shortened by 4 bases and J by 8 bases, with 11 bases between the two germline ends. CDR3 nucleotide sequence: TGTGCCAGCAGTTCAGCCGGGGTGGGCTACACCTTC. Protein product: CASSSAGVGYTF.